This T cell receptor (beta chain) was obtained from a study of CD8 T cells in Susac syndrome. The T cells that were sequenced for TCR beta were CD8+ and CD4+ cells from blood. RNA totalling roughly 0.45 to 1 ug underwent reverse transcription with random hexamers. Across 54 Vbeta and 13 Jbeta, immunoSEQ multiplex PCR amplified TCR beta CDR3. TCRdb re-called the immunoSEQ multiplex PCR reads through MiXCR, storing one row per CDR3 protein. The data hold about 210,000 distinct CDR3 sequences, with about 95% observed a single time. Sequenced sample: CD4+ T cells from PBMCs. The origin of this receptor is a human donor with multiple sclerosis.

CDR3 sequence (DNA): TGTGCCAGCAGCTTGGGCGGACAGGCTATTAATGGCTACACCTTC. It codes for CASSLGGQAINGYTF. The V and J genes are TRBV5-6 and TRBJ1-2; TRBD1 agrees at 7 bases. CDR1 SGHDT and CDR2 YYEEEE come from the germline V gene. Losses at the gene ends were 0 bases for V and 6 bases for J; bases not matched to a gene: 8. The CDR3 is 15 residues long.